The 24 T cell receptor beta chains below were found in one sample sequenced in a study of OX40 agonist ivuxolimab in advanced cancers. Data came from immunoSEQ multiplex PCR; TCRdb stores just in-frame clones and leaves some out. Seen here are approximately 90,000 clones, 90% to 95% observed once, and the top ten hold 2.6%. The input for sequencing was CD4+ or CD8+ T cells sorted from blood, taken in a trial of the OX40 agonist ivuxolimab. These receptors all stem from an adult with an advanced solid tumor such as melanoma, head and neck, liver or kidney cancer.

The table lists this clone with a count of one. The chain combines TRBV9 with TRBJ2-3; D ambiguous. This CDR3 comprises 18 residues. V lost 1 base, J lost 4 bases, and 22 bases lay in between. Per the germline V gene, CDR1 is SGDLS and CDR2 is YYNGEE. The CDR3 nucleotides read TGTGCCAGCAGCGTATTCGGGCACCTGACTCGTCTCGCAGATACGCAGTATTTT. Its protein is CASSVFGHLTRLADTQYF.

This rearrangement joins TRBV19 to TRBJ2-5; TRBD2 matches at 11 bases. The CDR3 loop spans 16 amino acids. Unmatched junction bases numbered 11, after V lost 7 bases and J lost 4 bases. Germline V gene sequence: CDR1 LNHDA, CDR2 SQIVND (reference sequence). CDR3 coding DNA: TGTGCCAGTACTCAGTCAGGCCTAGCGGGGGGAGAGACCCAGTACTTC. Protein sequence: CASTQSGLAGGETQYF. Combining the CDR3 with reference TRBV19 and TRBJ2-5 gives the whole variable domain DGGITQSPKYLFRKEGQNVTLSCEQNLNHDAMYWYRQDPGQGLRLIYYSQIVNDFQKGDIAEGYSVSREKKESFPLTVTSAQKNPTAFYLCASTQSGLAGGETQYFGPGTRLLVL.

The chain uses TRBV28 and TRBJ1-2, with D unresolved. V was clipped by 5 bases and J by 8 bases, with 18 bases between them. This CDR3 has 14 residues. Germline assignment: CDR1 MDHEN and CDR2 SYDVKM. The CDR3 spells CASSARLLRGGYTF. The DNA of the CDR3 is TGTGCCAGCAGTGCCCGACTCCTCCGCGGGGGCTACACCTTC.

V and J are TRBV19 and TRBJ2-7; the match to TRBD1 covers 10 bases. The junction had 12 bases not matched to a gene; V was cut back by 10 bases and J by 3 bases. Per germline, CDR1 LNHDA and CDR2 SQIVND (reference sequence). CDR3 length: 15 residues. CDR3 DNA: TGTGCCACTACATCCTGGGGGACAGGGGACTACGAGCAGTACTTC. Protein sequence: CATTSWGTGDYEQYF.

The chain combines TRBV5-1 with TRBJ2-2, with D unclear. Per germline, CDR1 SGHRS and CDR2 YFSETQ. The V and J ends lost 1 base and 1 base respectively, with 11 bases between them. The CDR3 is 16 residues long. The CDR3 spells CASSLSPTLNTGELFF. The CDR3 nucleotides read TGCGCCAGCAGCTTGAGCCCCACGCTGAACACCGGGGAGCTGTTTTTT.

The genes are TRBV2 and TRBJ1-2, with D perhaps TRBD1 (6 bases). Trimming pared 6 bases from V and 6 bases from J, leaving 14 bases between. The CDR3 spans 13 residues. CDR1 and CDR2 from the germline V gene are SNHLY and FYNNEI. In DNA, the CDR3 is TGTGCCAGCAGCCAATGGGACATTCATGGCTACACCTTC. Its protein product is CASSQWDIHGYTF.

This clone was detected once. DNA for the CDR3: TGTGCCAGTAGTTCCCCGCCCGGGGAAAAACTGTTTTTT. Translating gives CASSSPPGEKLFF. J is TRBJ1-4 and V is TRBV19; no firm D call. Per the germline V gene, CDR1 is LNHDA and CDR2 is SQIVND (reference sequence). CDR3 length: 13 amino acids. V shed 5 bases and J shed 8 bases, with 12 bases lying between them.

The chain carries TRBV6-4 and TRBJ1-2; TRBD1 is a possible D gene (5 bases). CDR3 length: 16 amino acids. V was trimmed by 6 bases and J by 2 bases, leaving 19 bases between them. Germline CDR1 is MRHNA and CDR2 is SNTAGT. CDR3 loop: CASSGNTGTENYGYTF. The CDR3 DNA is TGTGCCAGCAGCGGGAATACCGGGACTGAAAACTATGGCTACACCTTC.

The chain carries TRBV29-1 and TRBJ2-7; 7 bases are a match to TRBD1. The CDR3 is made up of 12 amino acids. Germline V gene lookup returns CDR1 SQVTM and CDR2 ANQGSEA. Trimming took 4 bases from V and 4 from J; bases not matched to a gene: 4. The CDR3: CSVVGQRYEQYF. CDR3 sequence (DNA): TGCAGCGTTGTGGGACAGCGATACGAGCAGTACTTC.

The rearrangement uses TRBV5-1 and TRBJ2-7; the match to TRBD1 covers 7 bases. Germline V gene sequence: CDR1 SGHRS, CDR2 YFSETQ. V lost 3 bases to trimming and J lost 4 bases; unmatched junction nucleotides: 4. The CDR3 contains 13 residues. The CDR3 nucleotides read TGCGCCAGCAGCTGGGACAGCTTATACGAGCAGTACTTC. As protein: CASSWDSLYEQYF.

The V gene is TRBV30, the J gene TRBJ2-3; TRBD1 matches 11 bases. The CDR3 totals 13 residues. V gave up 4 bases and J gave up 6 bases; unmatched junction bases: 3. From germline, CDR1 is GTSNPN and CDR2 SVGIG (reference sequence). The CDR3 DNA follows: TGTGCCTGGACTGGGACAGGGGGTGATACGCAGTATTTT. As protein: CAWTGTGGDTQYF.

The V gene is TRBV28, the J gene TRBJ2-7; possibly TRBD1 for D (6 bases). In germline, CDR1 is MDHEN, CDR2 SYDVKM. This CDR3 comprises 16 residues. V was cut by 11 bases and J by 3 bases, with 26 bases left in between. This CDR3 is CAQRGTEPILNYEQYF. The CDR3 DNA sequence: TGTGCCCAAAGGGGGACCGAGCCCATACTTAACTACGAGCAGTACTTC.

The V gene is TRBV21-1, the J gene TRBJ1-5. TRBV21-1 is a known pseudogene. This CDR3 spans 17 amino acids. The CDR3, as DNA: TGTGCCAGCTTCAAGCACGATTTCGGCATTAGCAATCAGCCCCAGCATTTT. This sequence encodes CASFKHDFGISNQPQHF.

The rearrangement links TRBV5-1 to TRBJ1-4, with no clear D. The CDR3 covers 17 residues. Trimming cost V 4 bases and J 6 bases, with 22 bases left between them. Per the germline V gene, CDR1 is SGHRS and CDR2 is YFSETQ. CDR3 region: CASSLWGSLPSDEKLFF. CDR3 DNA sequence: TGCGCCAGCAGCCTGTGGGGATCTTTGCCGAGCGATGAAAAACTGTTTTTT.

The chain combines TRBV19 with TRBJ1-5; D possibly corresponds to TRBD1 (5 bases). Germline V lookup: CDR1 LNHDA, CDR2 SQIVND (reference sequence). V was trimmed by 9 bases and J by 7 bases, leaving 19 bases between them. There are 14 residues in the CDR3. The CDR3: CASCDRIRDQPQHF. The CDR3 DNA reads TGTGCCAGCTGTGATAGGATCCGGGACCAGCCCCAGCATTTT.

This clone appeared a single time. This rearrangement joins TRBV19 to TRBJ2-3; perhaps TRBD2 as D (5 bases). V dropped 4 bases and J dropped 3 bases, with 11 bases sitting between them. Germline V gene sequence: CDR1 LNHDA, CDR2 SQIVND (reference sequence). The CDR3 has 14 residues. CDR3 DNA sequence: TGTGCCAGTAGTAAGCTAAGAGGGACAGATACGCAGTATTTT. This encodes CASSKLRGTDTQYF.

In DNA, the CDR3 is TGTGCCAGCAGCTTAGGAATGGATAAAAGCACAGATACGCAGTATTTT. Translating gives CASSLGMDKSTDTQYF. The V gene is TRBV11-3, the J gene TRBJ2-3; D is undetermined. Germline values: CDR1 SGHNT, CDR2 YENEEA. Trimming pared 1 base from V and 0 bases from J, leaving 11 bases between. This CDR3 contains 16 residues.

The chain recombines TRBV25-1 with TRBJ2-1; perhaps TRBD1 as D (6 bases). The CDR3 is made up of 14 amino acids. V was trimmed by 7 bases and J by 0 bases, leaving 10 bases between them. CDR1 and CDR2 from the germline V gene are MGHDK and SYGVNS. The CDR3 protein is CASTGQPSYNEQFF. CDR3 in DNA: TGTGCCAGCACTGGACAGCCCTCCTACAATGAGCAGTTCTTC.

The chain employs TRBV30 and TRBJ1-5; D remains ambiguous. The germline V gene has CDR1 GTSNPN and CDR2 SVGIG (reference sequence). The CDR3 has 13 amino acids. V gave up 1 base and J gave up 7 bases, with 11 bases separating them. The CDR3 nucleotides read TGTGCCTGGAGTGCTGGGTTCCGGCAGCCCCAGCATTTT. Translation: CAWSAGFRQPQHF.

The chain recombines TRBV18 with TRBJ2-4; 7 bases are a match to TRBD2. Germline V CDR1 and CDR2: KGHSH, LQKENI. CDR3 length: 15 residues. The V and J ends lost 1 base and 8 bases, in that order; junction bases with no gene match: 8. The CDR3 nucleotides are TGTGCCAGCTCACCACAGATAGCAGGGAGGGACATTCAGTACTTC. It encodes CASSPQIAGRDIQYF.

Of note for this clone: The sample contains more than one DNA sequence encoding this CDR3. V and J are TRBV5-4 and TRBJ1-2; tentative D call: TRBD1 (5 bases). CDR3 length: 13 residues. V was cut by 0 bases and J by 2 bases, with 5 bases left in between. Germline CDR1 is SGHNT and CDR2 is YYREEE (reference sequence). CDR3: CASSLDRNYGYTF. The DNA of the CDR3 is TGTGCCAGCAGCTTGGACAGGAACTATGGCTACACCTTC.

The chain couples TRBV18 to TRBJ2-7; D perhaps matches TRBD1 (6 bases). The CDR3 sequence is 18 residues long. Trimming stripped 3 bases from V and 0 bases from J, with 21 bases between. Germline loops: CDR1 KGHSH, CDR2 LQKENI. CDR3 protein: CASSPKFSTGSSSYEQYF. For the CDR3, the DNA is TGTGCCAGCTCACCGAAATTTTCGACAGGTTCGAGCTCCTACGAGCAGTACTTC.

V gene TRBV10-2 combines with J gene TRBJ2-6; 7 bases match TRBD1. V was clipped by 4 bases and J by 0 bases; unmatched bases: 3. CDR3 size: 16 residues. Germline assignment: CDR1 WSHSY and CDR2 SAAADI. The CDR3 DNA reads TGCGCCAGCAGTGTGGCAGGGGGCTCTGGGGCCAACGTCCTGACTTTC. It is translated as CASSVAGGSGANVLTF.

This clone was seen only once. CDR3: CASSLSGSAETQYF. In DNA form, the CDR3 reads TGTGCCAGCAGTCTTAGCGGGAGTGCGGAGACCCAGTACTTC. The rearrangement joins TRBV6-5 to TRBJ2-5, with 9 bases aligning to TRBD2. V trimming: 5 bases; J trimming: 5 bases; junction bases outside the gene matches: 6. Germline V CDR1 and CDR2: MNHEY, SVGAGI. The CDR3 runs to 14 residues.